This T cell receptor (beta chain) was identified during a study of long-term antiretroviral therapy in people with HIV. Study-wide results and caveats: Pre-ART-expanded clones dominated the repertoire at all time points. ART was followed by higher diversity that remained below transplant donor controls. HIV repertoires showed narrower CDR3 length ranges than controls.

Germline V gives CDR1 ENHRY, CDR2 SYGVKD. V was pared by 8 bases and J by 2 bases, with 2 bases of the junction left unmatched. The CDR3 runs to 13 residues. With survey level as its setting, the immunoSEQ assay was v3.0. Sequencing was performed with immunoSEQ multiplex PCR; in TCRdb, only in-frame clones are kept and a portion is missing. The sample shows some 11,000 clones, about 81% of them seen only once. For this clone: Its antigen remains unidentified.

It was in the United States that all participants with HIV were treated. This chain uses TRBV10-3 with TRBJ2-3; 9 nucleotides agree with TRBD2. The TCR comes from a man aged 50 or older with HIV. The sample consisted of unsorted PBMCs, taken about 7 years after starting antiretroviral therapy. In DNA form, the CDR3 reads TGTGCCATCCTAGCGGGGAACACAGATACGCAGTATTTT. Protein: CAILAGNTDTQYF.